This T cell receptor beta chain stems from a study of a mutant IDH1 vaccine in newly diagnosed glioma. Study-wide results and limits: Top peripheral T cell clonotype shifts appeared unrelated to pseudoprogression.

This clone showed up just once. Its specificity is unknown. Germline V gives CDR1 LNHDA, CDR2 SQIVND (reference sequence). The CDR3 has 14 amino acids. V gave up 0 bases and J gave up 3 bases, with 9 bases separating them. TCRdb keeps only in-frame clones here, not all; method: immunoSEQ multiplex PCR. The sample records around 87,000 clones, under 90% being singletons. Indicated time point: baseline, week 1 (first vaccination visit). Treatment of the sample: pre-vaccination baseline after standard-of-care therapy. This clonotype originated in a woman between 50 and 59 years old with glioma. This sequence joins TRBV19 and TRBJ2-7, with D uncertain. Material: PBMCs, obtained from a glioma patient treated with radiotherapy, temozolomide or both. The CDR3 protein is CASSIDLWGYEQYF. CDR3 DNA: TGTGCCAGTAGTATAGATCTATGGGGCTACGAGCAGTACTTC.